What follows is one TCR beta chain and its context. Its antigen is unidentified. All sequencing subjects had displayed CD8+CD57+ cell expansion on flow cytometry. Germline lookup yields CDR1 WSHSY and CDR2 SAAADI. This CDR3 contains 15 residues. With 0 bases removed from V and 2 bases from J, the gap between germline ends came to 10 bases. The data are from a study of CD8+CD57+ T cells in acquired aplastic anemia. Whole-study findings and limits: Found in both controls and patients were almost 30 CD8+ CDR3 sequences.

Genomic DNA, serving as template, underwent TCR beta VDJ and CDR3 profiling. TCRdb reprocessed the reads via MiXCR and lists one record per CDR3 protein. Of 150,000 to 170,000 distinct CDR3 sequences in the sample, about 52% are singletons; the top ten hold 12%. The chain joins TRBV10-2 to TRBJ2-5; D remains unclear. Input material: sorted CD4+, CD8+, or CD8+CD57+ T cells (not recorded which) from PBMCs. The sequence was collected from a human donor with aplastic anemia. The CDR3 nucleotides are TGCGCCAGCAGTGAGTCAGGCGATTGGCAAGAGACCCAGTACTTC. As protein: CASSESGDWQETQYF.